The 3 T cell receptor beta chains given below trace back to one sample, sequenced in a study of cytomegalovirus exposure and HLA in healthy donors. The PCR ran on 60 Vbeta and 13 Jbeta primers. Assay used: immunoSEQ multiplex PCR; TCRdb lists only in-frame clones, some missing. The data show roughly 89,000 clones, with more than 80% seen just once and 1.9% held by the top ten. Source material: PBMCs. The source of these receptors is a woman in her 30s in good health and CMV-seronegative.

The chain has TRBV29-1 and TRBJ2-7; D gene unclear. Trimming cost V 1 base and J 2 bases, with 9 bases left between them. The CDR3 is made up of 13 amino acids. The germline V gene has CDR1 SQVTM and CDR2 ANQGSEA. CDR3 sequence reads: CSVEGQVPYEQYF. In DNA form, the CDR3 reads TGCAGCGTTGAAGGCCAGGTTCCCTACGAGCAGTACTTC.

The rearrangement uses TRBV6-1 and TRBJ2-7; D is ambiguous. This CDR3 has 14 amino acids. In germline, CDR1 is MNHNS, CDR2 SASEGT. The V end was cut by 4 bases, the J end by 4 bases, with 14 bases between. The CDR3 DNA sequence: TGTGCCAGCAGTGCCTCGGGTAGGAGTTACGAGCAGTACTTC. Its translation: CASSASGRSYEQYF.

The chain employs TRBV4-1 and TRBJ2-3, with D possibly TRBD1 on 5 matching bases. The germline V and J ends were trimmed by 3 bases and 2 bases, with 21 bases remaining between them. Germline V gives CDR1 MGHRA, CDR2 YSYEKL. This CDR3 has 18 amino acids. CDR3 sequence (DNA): TGCGCCAGCAGCCAGGAACAACCTAGGACATCCTACACAGATACGCAGTATTTT. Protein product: CASSQEQPRTSYTDTQYF.